The present T cell receptor (delta chain) was sequenced within a study of gamma-delta chains in newborns, infants, children. Study overall: Polyclonal expansion of innate γδ T cells after birth follows microbial exposure.

This CDR3 region has 18 residues. After removal of 1 base from V and 3 bases from J, the junction contained 4 bases not matched to a gene. Germline V gene lookup returns CDR1 GEAIGNYY and CDR2 EKD. TCRdb reanalysed the reads with CATT. The sample lists thousands of delta-chain clones, 0.5% to 0.8% occurring once. This clone is labeled medium-sized. Other DNA sequences from this sample encode an identical CDR3 as well. The sequence came from a child who was a newborn, infant or young child, either healthy, febrile or measles-vaccinated (not recorded which). The V and J genes are TRDV2 and TRDJ3, with 11 nucleotides matching TRDD3. The sample was blood. The CDR3 spells CACDTGGYGFWDTRQMFF. For the CDR3, the DNA is TGTGCCTGTGACACTGGGGGATACGGCTTCTGGGACACCCGACAGATGTTTTTC.